The text below deals with one TCR beta chain. This record belongs to a study of blood T cell repertoires in COVID-19. Turning to the study itself: PBMCs, B-cell-depleted T cells, or T cells were the source of the cDNA or gDNA that made up the material.

Original handling: Reference gene primer amplification gave estimated nucleated cell counts. Assay: immunoSEQ multiplex PCR; the TCRdb copy retains only in-frame clones and omits some. For V, J and clone size, that table is used; D and trimming come from the DNA. The sample includes over 100,000 clones, approximately 83% seen only once; the top ten take under 13%. The V gene end was trimmed by 0 bases and the J gene end by 5 bases; junction bases not matched to a gene: 12. In germline, CDR1 is SGHTS, CDR2 YDEGEE. The CDR3 totals 18 residues. The V and J genes are TRBV5-8 and TRBJ2-2, with 8 bases aligning to TRBD2. The sequenced material came from peripheral blood. This TCR was sampled from a man of 80 years or more with acute or convalescent COVID-19. The CDR3 loop reads CASSLAWGAGGLTGELFF. The CDR3 DNA is TGTGCCAGCAGCTTGGCCTGGGGTGCGGGAGGATTGACCGGGGAGCTGTTTTTT. The full variable domain, with the rest looked up from reference TRBV5-8 and TRBJ2-2, is EAGVTQSPTHLIKTRGQQATLRCSPISGHTSVYWYQQALGLGLQFLLWYDEGEERNRGNFPPRFSGRQFPNYSSELNVNALELEDSALYLCASSLAWGAGGLTGELFFGEGSRLTVL.